The 9 T cell receptor beta chains below come from one sample, sequenced in a study of OX40 agonist ivuxolimab in advanced cancers. Profiling relied on immunoSEQ multiplex PCR, and the TCRdb table lists in-frame clones only, not all of them. The data contain roughly 90,000 clones, over 85% of them singletons. This sample comprised CD4+ or CD8+ T cells sorted from blood, obtained in a trial of the OX40 agonist ivuxolimab. The receptor source for this set is an adult with an advanced solid tumor such as melanoma, head and neck, liver or kidney cancer.

The chain joins TRBV6-1 to TRBJ2-2, with no clear D. Germline assignment: CDR1 MNHNS and CDR2 SASEGT. CDR3 length: 13 residues. V was cut by 6 bases and J by 5 bases, with 10 bases left in between. CDR3 region: CASSAYRTGELFF. The CDR3 nucleotides are TGTGCCAGCAGCGCGTACCGAACCGGGGAGCTGTTTTTT.

The V gene is TRBV6-5, the J gene TRBJ2-2; 7 bases agree with TRBD2. The V gene end was trimmed by 6 bases and the J gene end by 8 bases; junction bases not matched to a gene: 12. Germline lookup yields CDR1 MNHEY and CDR2 SVGAGI. The CDR3 sequence is 15 residues long. The CDR3 loop reads CASRDPGLISGELFF. The CDR3, as DNA: TGTGCCAGCAGGGATCCGGGACTAATTTCGGGGGAGCTGTTTTTT.

This chain connects TRBV4-3 to TRBJ1-4, with TRBD1 as a possible D gene (5 bases). The CDR3 runs to 13 residues. The germline V gene has CDR1 LGHNA and CDR2 YSLEER. V was shortened by 5 bases and J by 8 bases, with 12 bases between the two germline ends. CDR3 coding DNA: TGCGCCAGCAGCTCGTACAGGAGGGAAAAACTGTTTTTT. Protein sequence: CASSSYRREKLFF.

The chain combines TRBV11-3 with TRBJ2-1; D unresolved. Germline V lookup: CDR1 SGHNT, CDR2 YENEEA. The CDR3 runs to 13 residues. The V end lost 1 base, the J end lost 4 bases, and 5 bases lay between the germline ends. The chain's CDR3 is CASSLGQYNEQFF. The CDR3 region has the DNA TGTGCCAGCAGCTTAGGTCAATACAATGAGCAGTTCTTC. The variable domain in full, with the rest retrieved from reference TRBV11-3 and TRBJ2-1, is EAGVVQSPRYKIIEKKQPVAFWCNPISGHNTLYWYLQNLGQGPELLIRYENEEAVDDSQLPKDRFSAERLKGVDSTLKIQPAELGDSAVYLCASSLGQYNEQFFGPGTRLTVL.

This clone was counted only a few times. The chain is built from TRBV28 and TRBJ1-5; 10 nucleotides align to TRBD1. Trimming cost V 4 bases and J 5 bases; bases outside gene matches: 2. The CDR3 has 14 amino acids. Germline CDR1 is MDHEN and CDR2 is SYDVKM. CDR3 DNA sequence: TGTGCCAGCAGTTCTGGACAGGGGGATCAGCCCCAGCATTTT. Its translation: CASSSGQGDQPQHF.

This chain's CDR3 is CASSHPSGSNTGELFF. The CDR3 coding sequence is TGCGCCAGCAGCCATCCCAGCGGGTCTAACACCGGGGAGCTGTTTTTT. V gene TRBV4-1 combines with J gene TRBJ2-2, with D perhaps TRBD2 (6 bases). This CDR3 comprises 16 residues. V dropped 3 bases and J dropped 2 bases, with 13 bases sitting between them. Looked up from germline, CDR1 is MGHRA and CDR2 is YSYEKL.

This chain joins TRBV5-8 and TRBJ1-2; maybe TRBD1 (5 bases). The CDR3 totals 13 residues. In germline, CDR1 is SGHTS, CDR2 YDEGEE. Trimming left V 3 bases short and J 4 bases short, with 10 bases between. As DNA, the CDR3 is TGTGCCAGCAGCTCCCTTGGGGCCTATGGCTACACCTTC. Protein product: CASSSLGAYGYTF.

The J gene is TRBJ2-1, the V gene TRBV23-1, with D unresolved. TRBV23-1 is an open reading frame, and its role is uncertain. V was trimmed by 8 bases and J by 8 bases, leaving 22 bases between them. CDR3 length equals 15 residues. The CDR3 DNA is TGCGCCAGCGATCCTAAGTGTACCGAGTTCGATGAGCAGTTCTTC. Amino acid sequence: CASDPKCTEFDEQFF.

This chain uses TRBV29-1 with TRBJ1-2; the match to TRBD1 covers 7 bases. Germline V gene data show CDR1 as SQVTM and CDR2 as ANQGSEA. This CDR3 region has 13 residues. The J segment lost 0 bases and the V segment lost 6 bases, leaving 4 bases of the junction unmatched. CDR3 nucleotide sequence: TGCAGCGTCCGACAGGGTTCTAACTATGGCTACACCTTC. Translating it yields CSVRQGSNYGYTF. Full variable domain (missing parts from reference TRBV29-1 and TRBJ1-2): SAVISQKPSRDICQRGTSLTIQCQVDSQVTMMFWYRQQPGQSLTLIATANQGSEATYESGFVIDKFPISRPNLTFSTLTVSNMSPEDSSIYLCSVRQGSNYGYTFGSGTRLTVV.